What follows are 6 T cell receptor beta chains derived from one specimen sequenced in a study of blood T cell repertoires in COVID-19. Here immunoSEQ multiplex PCR was the method, and the copy in TCRdb shows in-frame clones only, minus some. This table holds 110,000 or so clones, approximately 70% found once. The sample taken for sequencing was peripheral blood. The receptors originated from a middle-aged woman with acute or convalescent COVID-19.

The V and J genes are TRBV7-2 and TRBJ2-3; possibly TRBD1 for D (5 bases). Germline CDR1 SGHTA, CDR2 FQGNSA. V was trimmed by 4 bases and J by 6 bases, leaving 11 bases between them. The CDR3 runs to 13 residues. The CDR3 loop is CASSWAGADTQYF. For the CDR3, the DNA is TGTGCCAGCAGCTGGGCTGGGGCGGATACGCAGTATTTT.

The rearrangement links TRBV5-1 to TRBJ1-2; TRBD1 is a possible D gene (6 bases). This CDR3 region has 14 residues. V was cut by 4 bases and J by 8 bases, with 18 bases left in between. The germline V gene has CDR1 SGHRS and CDR2 YFSETQ. As DNA, the CDR3 is TGCGCCAGCAGCCTGAAGGGGGAGTCGGTGGGCTACACCTTC. Protein sequence: CASSLKGESVGYTF.

The chain employs TRBV5-6 and TRBJ2-3; D possibly corresponds to TRBD2 (5 bases). V lost 6 bases and J lost 0, with 20 bases in between. Per the germline V gene, CDR1 is SGHDT and CDR2 is YYEEEE. The CDR3 covers 17 residues. The CDR3 DNA is TGTGCCAGCAACCGACCGGGCGCCACGGGAAGCACAGATACGCAGTATTTT. Translated: CASNRPGATGSTDTQYF.

This chain joins TRBV9 and TRBJ2-7; possibly TRBD2 for D (5 bases). Trimming pared 4 bases from V and 6 bases from J, leaving 14 bases between. The germline V gene encodes CDR1 SGDLS and CDR2 YYNGEE. This CDR3 has 13 amino acids. The CDR3 nucleotides read TGTGCCAGCAGCCCGGGATCAAAGGGCGAGCAGTACTTC. This codes for CASSPGSKGEQYF.

This clone was seen a single time. The rearrangement links TRBV5-4 to TRBJ2-1; D ambiguous. Trimming pared 0 bases from V and 0 bases from J, leaving 7 bases between. This CDR3 is 15 amino acids long. Germline V gene sequence: CDR1 SGHNT, CDR2 YYREEE (reference sequence). CDR3 region: CASSLGGSSYNEQFF. The CDR3, as DNA: TGTGCCAGCAGCTTGGGTGGCAGCTCCTACAATGAGCAGTTCTTC.

This clone was observed a handful of times. The rearrangement uses TRBV19 and TRBJ2-5, with 7 bases that match TRBD1. After removal of 6 bases from V and 0 bases from J, the junction contained 16 bases not matched to a gene. This CDR3 is built from 18 residues. Germline CDR1 reads LNHDA; CDR2 reads SQIVND (reference sequence). The CDR3 loop reads CASSPLPGTANNQETQYF. CDR3 DNA: TGTGCCAGTAGCCCATTGCCCGGGACAGCAAATAACCAAGAGACCCAGTACTTC. Based on the CDR3 plus reference TRBV19 and TRBJ2-5, the full variable domain is DGGITQSPKYLFRKEGQNVTLSCEQNLNHDAMYWYRQDPGQGLRLIYYSQIVNDFQKGDIAEGYSVSREKKESFPLTVTSAQKNPTAFYLCASSPLPGTANNQETQYFGPGTRLLVL.